This T cell receptor beta chain was captured by sequencing in a study of graft-versus-host responses after intestinal transplantation. Looking at the study overall: Anti-thymocyte globulin served as induction for all recipients, who then took tacrolimus and steroids for approximately 3 years.

The repertoire was sequenced with immunoSEQ multiplex PCR; TCRdb's copy has only in-frame clones and lacks some. The table has tens of thousands of clones, 87% seen once. Germline V gene data show CDR1 as MGHRA and CDR2 as YSYEKL. CDR3 length: 15 amino acids. V shed 3 bases and J shed 4 bases, with 10 bases lying between them. Intraepithelial and lamina propria lymphocytes were isolated from graft specimens. This chain connects TRBV4-1 to TRBJ2-6, with D possibly being TRBD1 (5 bases). This receptor was identified in a human patient who received an intestinal transplant, so some T cells may come from the graft donor. The specimen was ileum tissue, collected about 28 weeks after intestinal transplant. The CDR3 reads CASSHQGMGANVLTF. DNA of the CDR3: TGCGCCAGCAGCCATCAGGGAATGGGGGCCAACGTCCTGACTTTC.